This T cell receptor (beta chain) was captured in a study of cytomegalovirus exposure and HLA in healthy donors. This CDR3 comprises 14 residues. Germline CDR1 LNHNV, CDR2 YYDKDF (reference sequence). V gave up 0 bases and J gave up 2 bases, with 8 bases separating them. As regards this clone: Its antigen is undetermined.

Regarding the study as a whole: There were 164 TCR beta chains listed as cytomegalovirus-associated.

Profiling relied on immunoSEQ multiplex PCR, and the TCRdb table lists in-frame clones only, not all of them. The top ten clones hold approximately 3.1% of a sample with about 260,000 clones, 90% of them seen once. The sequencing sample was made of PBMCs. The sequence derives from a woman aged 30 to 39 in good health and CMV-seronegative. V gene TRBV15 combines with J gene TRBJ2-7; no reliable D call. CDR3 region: CATSRDRQTYEQYF. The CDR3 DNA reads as TGTGCCACCAGCAGAGATCGACAAACCTACGAGCAGTACTTC.